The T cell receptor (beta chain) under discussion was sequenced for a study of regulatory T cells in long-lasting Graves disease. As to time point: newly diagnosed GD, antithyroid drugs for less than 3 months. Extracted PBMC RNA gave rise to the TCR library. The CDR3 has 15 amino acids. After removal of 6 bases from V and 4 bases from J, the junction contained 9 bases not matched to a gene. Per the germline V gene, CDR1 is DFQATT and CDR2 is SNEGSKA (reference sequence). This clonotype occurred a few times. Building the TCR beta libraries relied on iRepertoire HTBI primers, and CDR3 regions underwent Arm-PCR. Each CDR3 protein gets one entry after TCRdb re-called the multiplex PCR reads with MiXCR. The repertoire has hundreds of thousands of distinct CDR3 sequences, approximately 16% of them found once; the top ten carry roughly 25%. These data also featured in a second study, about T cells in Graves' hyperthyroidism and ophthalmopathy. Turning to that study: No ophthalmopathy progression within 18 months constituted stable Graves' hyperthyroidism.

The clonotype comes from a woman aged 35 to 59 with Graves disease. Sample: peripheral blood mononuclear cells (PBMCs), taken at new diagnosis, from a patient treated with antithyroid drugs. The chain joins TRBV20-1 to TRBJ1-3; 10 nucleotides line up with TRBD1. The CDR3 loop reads CSAKEDRGDGNTIYF. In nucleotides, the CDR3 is TGCAGTGCCAAAGAGGACAGGGGGGACGGAAACACCATATATTTT.